A single sample gave rise to the 8 T cell receptor beta chains below, sequenced in a study of tumor-infiltrating lymphocytes in localized non-small cell lung cancer. Libraries were prepared by immunoSEQ multiplex PCR; TCRdb keeps only in-frame clonotypes and omits some of them. In the table there are approximately 8,700 clones, 70% to 85% of which are singletons. Input material: uninvolved lung tissue not adjacent to the tumor. These receptors all come from a human donor with non-small cell lung cancer.

The rearrangement links TRBV5-1 to TRBJ1-3; D might be TRBD1 (6 bases). Trimming stripped 0 bases from V and 0 bases from J, with 7 bases between. Germline CDR1 and CDR2: SGHRS and YFSETQ. The CDR3 is 15 amino acids. This CDR3 is CASSLEGGSGNTIYF. The CDR3 DNA reads as TGCGCCAGCAGCTTGGAGGGGGGCTCTGGAAACACCATATATTTT.

The CDR3 region is CASSLERGDYNEQFF. CDR3 coding DNA: TGTGCCAGCAGCTTAGAGCGGGGAGATTACAATGAGCAGTTCTTC. The chain joins TRBV7-6 to TRBJ2-1; TRBD2 aligns across 7 bases. There are 15 residues in the CDR3. Per germline, CDR1 SGHVS and CDR2 FNYEAQ. J gave up 4 bases and V 1 base, and 4 bases lay outside the gene matches.

This chain joins TRBV27 and TRBJ1-2, with 7 bases matching TRBD1. Germline values: CDR1 MNHEY, CDR2 SMNVEV (reference sequence). Germline trimming cut 5 bases from V and 7 bases from J; bases unmatched to any gene: 13. CDR3 length: 15 residues. This CDR3 is CASSLTRDSGSGYTF. CDR3 sequence (DNA): TGTGCCAGCAGTCTCACCCGGGACAGTGGTAGTGGCTACACCTTC.

V usage is TRBV28 and J usage is TRBJ2-3, with 7 nucleotides matching TRBD2. CDR1 and CDR2 from the germline V gene are MDHEN and SYDVKM. The CDR3 is 16 residues long. After removal of 6 bases from V and 4 bases from J, the junction contained 13 bases not matched to a gene. The CDR3 DNA reads TGTGCCAGCAGCTCCCCAGGGTCAGCGGGATCAGATACGCAGTATTTT. Protein sequence: CASSSPGSAGSDTQYF.

V is TRBV28 and J is TRBJ1-1, with a tentative D call TRBD1 (5 bases). Germline CDR1 reads MDHEN; CDR2 reads SYDVKM. V lost 7 bases to trimming and J lost 8 bases, with 11 bases between them. The CDR3 covers 11 residues. The CDR3 protein is CASMGTREAFF. For the CDR3, the DNA is TGTGCCAGCATGGGGACGAGGGAAGCTTTCTTT.

V is TRBV9 and J is TRBJ2-7, with D perhaps matching TRBD1 (5 bases). Looked up from germline, CDR1 is SGDLS and CDR2 is YYNGEE. This CDR3 is 14 amino acids long. Trimming pared 4 bases from V and 0 bases from J, leaving 11 bases between. CDR3 sequence (DNA): TGTGCCAGCAGCTTACAGGCTACCTCCTACGAGCAGTACTTC. Residues: CASSLQATSYEQYF.

The chain couples TRBV7-3 to TRBJ2-2; D is ambiguous. This CDR3 comprises 15 residues. Looked up from germline, CDR1 is SGHTA and CDR2 is FQGTGA. The V and J ends lost 0 bases and 3 bases respectively, with 8 bases between them. CDR3 in amino acids: CASSLTSADTGELFF. DNA of the CDR3: TGTGCCAGCAGCTTAACTTCCGCGGACACCGGGGAGCTGTTTTTT.

This chain's CDR3 is CASSLFQGVAAETQYF. The CDR3 nucleotides are TGTGCCAGCAGTCTTTTCCAGGGGGTAGCCGCGGAGACCCAGTACTTC. The genes are TRBV6-6 and TRBJ2-5; 7 nucleotides line up with TRBD1. V dropped 5 bases and J dropped 5; count of bases not matched to a gene: 14. Looked up from germline, CDR1 is MNHNY and CDR2 is SVGAGI (reference sequence). The CDR3 is 16 amino acids.